This T cell receptor (beta chain) was obtained from a study of shared clonotypes between healthy human individuals. Study-level findings and limits: When naive CD4 clonotypes were compared across a handful of donors, about 4.8% were shared. Sorted-subset sequencing, rarefaction showed, was incomplete despite large depth.

This clone appeared a single time. Its antigen is still unknown. Germline-derived CDR1 and CDR2 are ENHRY and SYGVKD. The V gene end was trimmed by 4 bases and the J gene end by 3 bases; junction bases not matched to a gene: 7. The CDR3 length is 15 residues. Authors' data handling: ImmunoSEQ junction-only sequences lacked quality scores, so their filtering differed. Only in-frame clones appear in the TCRdb table, and some are missing; sequencing was by immunoSEQ multiplex PCR. V and J calls plus clone size are reproduced from that table; the DNA served to infer D and trimming. The sample carries 2 million to 2.5 million clones, 85% to 95% recorded once.

This TCR derives from a man aged 18-30 years in good health. Some clones in this sample may be carry-over from other donors' samples. The gene calls are TRBV10-3 and TRBJ2-3, with TRBD1 matching 7 bases. Material for sequencing was naive CD4+ T cells from PBMCs. Regarding subset: CD45RA+ positively selected. The CDR3 nucleotides are TGTGCCATCAGTGCCCTAGCAGGGGGTACAGATACGCAGTATTTT. Translated, it gives CAISALAGGTDTQYF.